These T cell receptor beta chains were read from a single sample in a study of cytomegalovirus exposure and HLA in healthy donors. Clones were sequenced by immunoSEQ multiplex PCR, and TCRdb holds only the in-frame ones, with some missing. The table shows over 130,000 clones, with 70% to 90% occurring only once. Sequences were obtained from PBMCs. These receptor sequences come from a man between 18 and 29 years old in good health and CMV-seropositive. The CDR3 runs from the conserved cysteine through the conserved F or W. A D gene is named only where the DNA matches it firmly.

d_gene | j_gene | v_gene | CDR3nt | CDR3aa
. | TRBJ2-5 | TRBV6-6 | TGTGCCAGCCGGACGAGGGGGGGAAGAGAGACCCAGTACTTC | CASRTRGGRETQYF
TRBD2 | TRBJ2-7 | TRBV5-1 | TGCGCCAGCAGCTTTCGACTAGCGGGGGACTACGAGCAGTACTTC | CASSFRLAGDYEQYF
. | TRBJ2-7 | TRBV5-6 | TGTGCCAGCAGCTTGTTTGACGGACACTCCTACGAGCAGTACTTC | CASSLFDGHSYEQYF
. | TRBJ1-1 | TRBV2 | TGTGCCAGCAGCCAGCGGCCCGCTCGCGGAGCTTTCTTT | CASSQRPARGAFF
TRBD1 | TRBJ1-6 | TRBV2 | TGTGCCAGCACCAGGGGGACAGAATATAATTCACCCCTCCACTTT | CASTRGTEYNSPLHF
TRBD2 | TRBJ2-3 | TRBV6-6 | TGTGCCAGCAGTCTACCCGGGACTAGCGGGACAGATACGCAGTATTTT | CASSLPGTSGTDTQYF
. | TRBJ2-3 | TRBV10-3 | TGTGCCATGGGGAGGACAGGCGACACAGATACGCAGTATTTT | CAMGRTGDTDTQYF
TRBD1 | TRBJ2-3 | TRBV18 | TGTGCCAGCTCACCGTGGACAGGACCAAAATCTGATACGCAGTATTTT | CASSPWTGPKSDTQYF
. | TRBJ2-7 | TRBV6-6 | TGTGCCAGCAGTGGGTTGGAGGGGAACTCCTACGAGCAGTACTTC | CASSGLEGNSYEQYF
TRBD1 | TRBJ1-2 | TRBV5-1 | TGCGCCAGCAGCTTGACGACAGGGAAGGATGGCTACACCTTC | CASSLTTGKDGYTF
TRBD1 | TRBJ1-4 | TRBV2 | TGTGCCAGCAGTTACACAGGGGCTGACTCAGAAAAACTGTTTTTT | CASSYTGADSEKLFF
. | TRBJ2-2 | TRBV27 | TGTGCCAGCAGTACAACAGGAGACACCGGGGAGCTGTTTTTT | CASSTTGDTGELFF
. | TRBJ1-6 | TRBV6-1 | TGTGCCAGCAGTGAGGGCACGAGCTCCTATAATTCACCCCTCCACTTT | CASSEGTSSYNSPLHF
. | TRBJ1-1 | TRBV28 | TGTGCCAGCAGTTTATCCTCGACAGGATTCGACACTGAAGCTTTCTTT | CASSLSSTGFDTEAFF
. | TRBJ2-2 | TRBV29-1 | TGCAGCGTGTCCGGACTAAGGAACACCGGGGAGCTGTTTTTT | CSVSGLRNTGELFF
. | TRBJ2-2 | TRBV5-1 | TGCGCCAGCAGCTTGGAGCAGGGCGCCGGGGAGCTGTTTTTT | CASSLEQGAGELFF
TRBD1 | TRBJ2-1 | TRBV2 | TGTGCCAGCAGTCCGGACAGGGACAATGAGCAGTTCTTC | CASSPDRDNEQFF
. | TRBJ2-2 | TRBV29-1 | TGCAGCGCCAGCCGGGACACGGCGGGAGACGGGGAGCTGTTTTTT | CSASRDTAGDGELFF
TRBD2 | TRBJ2-1 | TRBV11-2 | TGTGCCAGCAGCAGGGGACTAGTGGGTGAGCAGTTCTTC | CASSRGLVGEQFF